Below are 7 T cell receptor beta chains sequenced from a single sample in a study of shared clonotypes between healthy human individuals. Positively selected for CCR7, the CD45RO-negative cells used as naive CD8 cells excluded terminally differentiated effector memory CD45RA+ cells. TCRdb's table, derived via immunoSEQ multiplex PCR, lists solely in-frame clones and lacks some. The table lists 1.5 million to 2.5 million clones, roughly 94% of them singletons. Sample: naive CD8+ T cells sorted from blood. The receptors were gathered from a man between 18 and 35 years old in good health.

The V call is TRBV6-5, the J call TRBJ1-2, with 7 bases matching TRBD1. V lost 10 bases to trimming and J lost 0 bases; unmatched junction nucleotides: 5. This CDR3 has 13 amino acids. Germline V lookup: CDR1 MNHEY, CDR2 SVGAGI. CDR3 coding DNA: TGTGCCACCCGACAGGGTGCTAACTATGGCTACACCTTC. It codes for CATRQGANYGYTF.

The CDR3: CASSGRIQNTEAFF. The CDR3 coding sequence is TGTGCCAGCAGCGGGAGGATTCAGAACACTGAAGCTTTCTTT. The genes are TRBV7-9 and TRBJ1-1; no definite D call. Germline V gene sequence: CDR1 SEHNR, CDR2 FQNEAQ (reference sequence). Trimming took off 5 bases at V and 1 base at J, with 11 bases between the two ends. The CDR3 covers 14 residues.

This chain connects TRBV27 to TRBJ1-2; maybe TRBD1 (5 bases). Trimming shortened V by 3 bases and J by 8 bases, and 10 bases separated the two germline ends. The CDR3 is made up of 12 amino acids. CDR1 is MNHEY and CDR2 is SMNVEV in the germline V gene (reference sequence). In nucleotides, the CDR3 is TGTGCCAGCAGTTTGGCAGGGAGCGGCTACACCTTC. It codes for CASSLAGSGYTF.

The chain combines TRBV10-2 with TRBJ2-3, with a weak D call TRBD2 (6 bases). V lost 2 bases to trimming and J lost 5 bases, with 14 bases between them. Looked up from germline, CDR1 is WSHSY and CDR2 is SAAADI. The CDR3 is made up of 15 amino acids. The chain's CDR3 is CASSETGGSGDTQYF. DNA of the CDR3: TGCGCCAGCAGTGAGACAGGAGGGAGTGGAGATACGCAGTATTTT.

J is TRBJ2-7 and V is TRBV2; 10 bases match TRBD2. The germline V gene has CDR1 SNHLY and CDR2 FYNNEI. CDR3 size: 18 residues. V was clipped by 3 bases and J by 0 bases; unmatched bases: 11. The CDR3 DNA is TGTGCCAGCAGTGATCCGTCCCCGACTAGCGGGCGCTCCTACGAGCAGTACTTC. It is translated as CASSDPSPTSGRSYEQYF.

The chain uses TRBV7-2 and TRBJ1-5, with D unclear. CDR3 size: 15 residues. The germline V and J ends were trimmed by 3 bases and 4 bases, with 13 bases remaining between them. Germline lookup yields CDR1 SGHTA and CDR2 FQGNSA. The CDR3 reads CASSFSVKRNQPQHF. As DNA, the CDR3 is TGTGCCAGCAGCTTTTCGGTAAAAAGGAATCAGCCCCAGCATTTT.

The V call is TRBV13, the J call TRBJ2-1; 10 bases map to TRBD2. V lost 5 bases to trimming and J lost 6 bases; unmatched junction nucleotides: 10. CDR1 is PRHDT, CDR2 FYEKMQ, per germline (reference sequence). The CDR3 consists of 16 residues. CDR3 bases: TGTGCCAGCAGCCCAAGAGGGACTAGCGCGACCAATGAGCAGTTCTTC. Translating gives CASSPRGTSATNEQFF.